A single sample gave rise to the 4 T cell receptor beta chains below, sequenced in a study of T cell changes during pregnancy in multiple sclerosis. The protocol was immunoSEQ multiplex PCR, while the TCRdb copy is restricted to in-frame clones and leaves out a portion. Here the sample spans tens of thousands of clones, about 91% being singletons. The sequencing used CD4+ T cells from peripheral blood mononuclear cells, collected after pregnancy. The receptors derive from a female donor in good health, enrolled as a control in a pregnancy study.

The V call is TRBV5-1, the J call TRBJ1-4; 7 bases are shared with TRBD1. There are 14 residues in the CDR3. Germline V gives CDR1 SGHRS, CDR2 YFSETQ. V lost 4 bases to trimming and J lost 6 bases; unmatched junction nucleotides: 6. The CDR3 sequence: CASSPTGFDEKLFF. CDR3 bases: TGCGCCAGCAGCCCGACAGGGTTTGATGAAAAACTGTTTTTT.

This rearrangement joins TRBV12-1 to TRBJ2-7; TRBD2, the table's D call, was not compared with the DNA. TRBV12-1 counts as a pseudogene. The length of the CDR3 is 17 residues. The CDR3 spells CASSSKTGLAGDYEQYF. DNA for the CDR3: TGTGCCAGCAGCTCGAAAACGGGACTAGCGGGGGACTACGAGCAGTACTTC.

V gene TRBV2 combines with J gene TRBJ2-3; a weak D match, TRBD2 (6 bases). Looked up from germline, CDR1 is SNHLY and CDR2 is FYNNEI. The ends were cut back, 3 bases at V and 3 bases at J, with 13 bases in the middle. CDR3 length: 15 amino acids. The CDR3 DNA follows: TGTGCCAGCAGTGATTCGCGGGGTAGAACAGATACGCAGTATTTT. As protein: CASSDSRGRTDTQYF.

The genes are TRBV13 and TRBJ2-2, with TRBD1 matching over 8 bases. Unmatched junction bases numbered 6, after V lost 6 bases and J lost 0 bases. This CDR3 spans 16 amino acids. Germline CDR1 PRHDT, CDR2 FYEKMQ (reference sequence). In nucleotides, the CDR3 is TGTGCCAGCAGTCCACCACAGGGGGCGAACACCGGGGAGCTGTTTTTT. The encoded protein is CASSPPQGANTGELFF.